The 2 T cell receptor beta chains given below trace back to one sample, sequenced in a study of Graves' ophthalmopathy and Graves' hyperthyroidism. The TCR beta CDR3 regions underwent amplification from RNA transcripts. HTBI primers primed a first-round RT-PCR, and a second-round multiplex PCR followed. TCRdb fed the multiplex PCR reads into MiXCR, producing one record per CDR3 protein. The data show around 670,000 distinct CDR3 sequences, 35% to 50% seen once. Sequencing used peripheral blood. These receptors all come from an adult man with Graves' ophthalmopathy.

This clonotype was recorded a few times. This chain joins TRBV15 and TRBJ1-1; possibly TRBD1 for D (5 bases). Deletions cut 4 bases from V and 0 bases from J, with 18 bases between. The CDR3 extends over 17 amino acids. The germline V gene has CDR1 LNHNV and CDR2 YYDKDF (reference sequence). CDR3 in amino acids: CATSNNWGPLMNTEAFF. The DNA for the CDR3 is TGTGCCACCAGCAATAATTGGGGACCTCTAATGAACACTGAAGCTTTCTTT.

The chain joins TRBV20-1 to TRBJ1-1; D not resolved. This CDR3 region has 13 residues. Germline CDR1 reads DFQATT; CDR2 reads SNEGSKA (reference sequence). V dropped 3 bases and J dropped 4 bases, with 12 bases sitting between them. CDR3 protein: CSASSRAVTEAFF. DNA for the CDR3: TGCAGTGCTAGCTCGCGGGCCGTCACTGAAGCTTTCTTT.